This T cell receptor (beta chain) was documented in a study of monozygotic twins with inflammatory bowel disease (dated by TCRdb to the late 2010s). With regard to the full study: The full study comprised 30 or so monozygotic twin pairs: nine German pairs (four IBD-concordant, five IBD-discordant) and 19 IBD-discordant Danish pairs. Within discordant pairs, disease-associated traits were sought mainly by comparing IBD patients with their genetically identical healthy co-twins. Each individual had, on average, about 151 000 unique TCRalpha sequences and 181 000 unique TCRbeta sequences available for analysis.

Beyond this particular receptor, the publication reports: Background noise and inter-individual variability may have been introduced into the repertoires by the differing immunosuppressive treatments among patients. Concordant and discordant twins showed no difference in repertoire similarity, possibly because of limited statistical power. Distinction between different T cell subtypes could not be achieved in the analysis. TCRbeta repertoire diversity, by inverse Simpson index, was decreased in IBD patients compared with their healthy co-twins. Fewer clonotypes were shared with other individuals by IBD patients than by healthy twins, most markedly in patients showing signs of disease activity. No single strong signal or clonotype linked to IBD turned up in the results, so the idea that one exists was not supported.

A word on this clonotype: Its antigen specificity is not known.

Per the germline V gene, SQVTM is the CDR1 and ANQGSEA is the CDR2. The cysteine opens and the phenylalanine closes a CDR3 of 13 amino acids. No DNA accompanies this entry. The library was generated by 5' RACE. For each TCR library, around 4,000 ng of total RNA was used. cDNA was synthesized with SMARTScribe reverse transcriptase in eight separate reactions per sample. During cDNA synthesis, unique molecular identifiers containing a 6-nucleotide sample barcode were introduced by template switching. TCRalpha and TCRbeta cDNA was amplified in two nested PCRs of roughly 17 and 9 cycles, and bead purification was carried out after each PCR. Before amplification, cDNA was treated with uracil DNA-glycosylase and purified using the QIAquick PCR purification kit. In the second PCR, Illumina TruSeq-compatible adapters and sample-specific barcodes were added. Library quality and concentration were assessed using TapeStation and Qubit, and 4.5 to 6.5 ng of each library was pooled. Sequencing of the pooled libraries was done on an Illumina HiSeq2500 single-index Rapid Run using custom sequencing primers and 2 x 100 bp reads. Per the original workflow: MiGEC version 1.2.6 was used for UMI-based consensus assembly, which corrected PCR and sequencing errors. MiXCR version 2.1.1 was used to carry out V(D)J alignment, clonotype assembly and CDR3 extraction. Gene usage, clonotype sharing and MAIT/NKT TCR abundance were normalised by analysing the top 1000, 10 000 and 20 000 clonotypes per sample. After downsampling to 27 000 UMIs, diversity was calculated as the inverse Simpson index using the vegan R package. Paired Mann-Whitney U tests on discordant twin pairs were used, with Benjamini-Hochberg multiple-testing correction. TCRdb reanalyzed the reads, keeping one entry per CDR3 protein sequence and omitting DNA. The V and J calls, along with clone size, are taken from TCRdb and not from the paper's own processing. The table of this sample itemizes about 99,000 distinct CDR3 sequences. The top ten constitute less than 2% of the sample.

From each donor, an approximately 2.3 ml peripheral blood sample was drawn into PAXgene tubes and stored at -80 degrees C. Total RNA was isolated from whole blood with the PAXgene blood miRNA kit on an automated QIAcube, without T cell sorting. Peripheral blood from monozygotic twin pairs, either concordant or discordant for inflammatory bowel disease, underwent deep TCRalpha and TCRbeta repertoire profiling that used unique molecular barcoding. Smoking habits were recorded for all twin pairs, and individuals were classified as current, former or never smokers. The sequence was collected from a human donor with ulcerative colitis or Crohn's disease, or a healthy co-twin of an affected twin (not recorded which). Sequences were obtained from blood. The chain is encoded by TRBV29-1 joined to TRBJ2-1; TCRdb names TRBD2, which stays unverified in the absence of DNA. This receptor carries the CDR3 CSVNPSGGGEQFF.